The 29 T cell receptor beta chains below were found in one sample sequenced in a study of graft-versus-host responses after intestinal transplantation. Measured with immunoSEQ multiplex PCR; TCRdb has only the in-frame clones, and not every one. The repertoire has approximately 79,000 clones, roughly 80% of them found once; the top ten carry 0.65% to 0.95%. Their antigens are not known. The source material was unstimulated CD4+ T cells sorted from spleen or lymph node cells, sampled before intestinal transplant. The origin of the receptors is a human donor who received an intestinal transplant.

This chain uses TRBV6-1 with TRBJ1-3; TRBD1 aligns across 9 bases. V was pared by 4 bases and J by 3 bases, with 7 bases of the junction left unmatched. Germline lookup yields CDR1 MNHNS and CDR2 SASEGT. This CDR3 region has 16 residues. The CDR3 sequence: CASSVPGTGFGNTIYF. The CDR3 region has the DNA TGTGCCAGCAGTGTCCCCGGGACAGGGTTTGGAAACACCATATATTTT.

This clone was found a few times. V is TRBV29-1 and J is TRBJ2-7; D call uncertain. Germline-derived CDR1 and CDR2 are SQVTM and ANQGSEA. V gave up 4 bases and J gave up 6 bases, with 13 bases separating them. The CDR3 runs 12 residues. This chain's CDR3 is CSVGSRSGEQYF. The CDR3 DNA reads TGCAGCGTTGGTTCTAGATCGGGCGAGCAGTACTTC.

In DNA form, the CDR3 reads TGTGCCAGTACCGTCAGGGGGCACACCGGGGAGCTGTTTTTT. It codes for CASTVRGHTGELFF. V and J are TRBV19 and TRBJ2-2; 8 nucleotides align to TRBD1. Per the germline V gene, CDR1 is LNHDA and CDR2 is SQIVND (reference sequence). The CDR3 contains 14 residues. V shed 7 bases and J 3 bases; nucleotides not matched to a gene: 4.

This chain joins TRBV4-2 and TRBJ2-5, with 10 positions matching TRBD2. The end of the DNA aligns better with TRBJ2-7, so the J call may be wrong. The germline gives CDR1 LGHNA, CDR2 YNFKEQ. The CDR3 has 16 residues. The DNA for the CDR3 is TGTGCCAGCAGCAGCCTAGCGGGAGCCGGCTCCTACGAGCAGTACTTC. Translated, it gives CASSSLAGAGSYEQYF.

CDR3 sequence (DNA): TGTGCCAGTAGTATAGATCGGGGCACAGATACGCAGTATTTT. It is translated as CASSIDRGTDTQYF. V is TRBV19 and J is TRBJ2-3; D remains unclear. The CDR3 consists of 14 residues. Germline V gene sequence: CDR1 LNHDA, CDR2 SQIVND (reference sequence). V lost 0 bases, J lost 1 base, and 5 bases lay in between. Together with reference TRBV19 and TRBJ2-3, the CDR3 gives the full variable domain: DGGITQSPKYLFRKEGQNVTLSCEQNLNHDAMYWYRQDPGQGLRLIYYSQIVNDFQKGDIAEGYSVSREKKESFPLTVTSAQKNPTAFYLCASSIDRGTDTQYFGPGTRLTVL.

The chain is built from TRBV6-5 and TRBJ2-5; 7 bases are shared with TRBD1. Germline lookup yields CDR1 MNHEY and CDR2 SVGAGI. With V trimmed by 0 bases and J by 1 base, 5 bases remained unmatched. The CDR3 consists of 16 residues. The CDR3 region has the DNA TGTGCCAGCAGTTACTCGATACCAGGGGGCCAAGAGACCCAGTACTTC. Its translation is CASSYSIPGGQETQYF.

The rearrangement joins TRBV6-1 to TRBJ2-5, with 11 bases that match TRBD2. The CDR3 has 15 residues. Germline V gene lookup returns CDR1 MNHNS and CDR2 SASEGT. V gave up 4 bases and J gave up 5 bases; unmatched junction bases: 6. The CDR3 DNA reads TGTGCCAGCAGTGCCGGGACTAGCGGTCGCGAGACCCAGTACTTC. Protein sequence: CASSAGTSGRETQYF.

The genes are TRBV6-5 and TRBJ1-2; D unresolved. Trimming removed 2 bases from V and 0 bases from J, with 7 bases in between. Germline V lookup: CDR1 MNHEY, CDR2 SVGAGI. The CDR3 is made up of 14 amino acids. The CDR3: CASSYVGANYGYTF. For the CDR3, the DNA is TGTGCCAGCAGTTACGTTGGAGCTAACTATGGCTACACCTTC.

The gene calls are TRBV18 and TRBJ1-1, with D perhaps matching TRBD1 (6 bases). Germline V gene lookup returns CDR1 KGHSH and CDR2 LQKENI. The V gene lost 4 bases and the J gene lost 1 base, with 10 bases spanning the gap. There are 14 residues in the CDR3. For the CDR3, the DNA is TGTGCCAGCTCACAGCCACAGGGGAACACTGAAGCTTTCTTT. This sequence encodes CASSQPQGNTEAFF.

The genes are TRBV18 and TRBJ1-1; 10 bases match TRBD1. The V and J ends lost 4 bases and 5 bases, in that order; junction bases with no gene match: 10. This CDR3 region has 16 residues. Germline CDR1 reads KGHSH; CDR2 reads LQKENI. CDR3 sequence: CASSLQTGGVKTEAFF. The CDR3 nucleotides read TGTGCCAGCTCACTACAGACAGGGGGCGTAAAGACTGAAGCTTTCTTT.

This clone has just a few counts. The chain carries TRBV7-3 and TRBJ2-2, with D possibly TRBD1 on 5 matching bases. Germline CDR1 SGHTA, CDR2 FQGTGA. This CDR3 region has 14 residues. V was shortened by 5 bases and J by 1 base, with 8 bases between the two germline ends. The CDR3 protein is CASSSTGNTGELFF. CDR3 nucleotide sequence: TGTGCCAGCAGCAGCACAGGGAACACCGGGGAGCTGTTTTTT.

The V gene is TRBV27, the J gene TRBJ2-7; the D gene is possibly TRBD2 (6 bases). The germline V gene encodes CDR1 MNHEY and CDR2 SMNVEV (reference sequence). This CDR3 is 15 amino acids long. V was trimmed by 3 bases and J by 7 bases, leaving 19 bases between them. The CDR3 spells CASSLTGLPIGEQYF. CDR3 nucleotides: TGTGCCAGCAGTTTGACGGGACTTCCGATCGGGGAGCAGTACTTC.

The J gene is TRBJ1-2, the V gene TRBV4-1; 11 bases fit TRBD1. Per germline, CDR1 MGHRA and CDR2 YSYEKL. V lost 4 bases to trimming and J lost 4 bases; unmatched junction nucleotides: 5. This CDR3 region has 15 residues. CDR3 in amino acids: CASSPDRGRAYGYTF. CDR3 bases: TGCGCCAGCAGCCCGGACAGGGGGCGCGCCTATGGCTACACCTTC.

This chain links TRBV28 with TRBJ2-7, with D tentatively TRBD1 (6 bases). CDR3 length: 15 residues. Germline CDR1 and CDR2: MDHEN and SYDVKM. V was cut by 1 base and J by 2 bases, with 12 bases left in between. The CDR3 DNA follows: TGTGCCAGCAGTTTATTCTTCAGGGGCCCCTACGAGCAGTACTTC. Translated, it gives CASSLFFRGPYEQYF. Drawing the rest from reference TRBV28 and TRBJ2-7, the complete variable domain is DVKVTQSSRYLVKRTGEKVFLECVQDMDHENMFWYRQDPGLGLRLIYFSYDVKMKEKGDIPEGYSVSREKKERFSLILESASTNQTSMYLCASSLFFRGPYEQYFGPGTRLTVT.

The chain joins TRBV5-1 to TRBJ1-6, with D tentatively TRBD1 (5 bases). The ends were cut back, 4 bases at V and 5 bases at J, with 13 bases in the middle. CDR3 length equals 15 residues. CDR1 and CDR2 from the germline V gene are SGHRS and YFSETQ. This CDR3 is CASSPQGRNNSPLHF. The CDR3 bases are TGCGCCAGCAGCCCTCAGGGTAGGAATAATTCACCCCTCCACTTT. The full variable domain, in which reference TRBV5-1 and TRBJ1-6 provide the parts outside the CDR3, is KAGVTQTPRYLIKTRGQQVTLSCSPISGHRSVSWYQQTPGQGLQFLFEYFSETQRNKGNFPGRFSGRQFSNSRSEMNVSTLELGDSALYLCASSPQGRNNSPLHFGNGTRLTVT.

The V call is TRBV27, the J call TRBJ2-5; D is uncertain. The germline V and J ends were trimmed by 4 bases and 2 bases, with 20 bases remaining between them. This CDR3 has 17 amino acids. The germline V gene encodes CDR1 MNHEY and CDR2 SMNVEV (reference sequence). CDR3 region: CASSSEYSLSRQETQYF. DNA for the CDR3: TGTGCCAGCAGTTCGGAGTATTCCCTTAGTAGGCAAGAGACCCAGTACTTC.

The V and J genes are TRBV4-2 and TRBJ2-1; weak D call: TRBD2 (6 bases). Per germline, CDR1 LGHNA and CDR2 YNFKEQ. The CDR3 is made up of 15 amino acids. The V end lost 0 bases, the J end lost 5 bases, and 11 bases lay between the germline ends. CDR3 sequence (DNA): TGTGCCAGCAGCCAAGATGTCCGGGAGCACAATGAGCAGTTCTTC. Its translation: CASSQDVREHNEQFF.

J is TRBJ2-1 and V is TRBV4-2, with D possibly being TRBD2 (6 bases). The CDR3 consists of 16 residues. The germline V gene encodes CDR1 LGHNA and CDR2 YNFKEQ. The V gene lost 0 bases and the J gene lost 5 bases, with 14 bases spanning the gap. The CDR3 region is CASSQDPTRGNNEQFF. The DNA of the CDR3 is TGTGCCAGCAGCCAAGATCCGACTAGGGGAAACAATGAGCAGTTCTTC.

This clone has more than one count but fewer than ten. The V and J genes are TRBV5-1 and TRBJ2-5, with D perhaps TRBD2 (6 bases). CDR1 and CDR2 from the germline V gene are SGHRS and YFSETQ. The CDR3 is 15 residues long. V gave up 4 bases and J gave up 3 bases, with 16 bases separating them. The CDR3 DNA reads as TGCGCCAGCAGCGCCACCGGGACTCCCAAAGAGACCCAGTACTTC. It translates to CASSATGTPKETQYF.

V usage is TRBV6-1 and J usage is TRBJ1-2, with 8 bases aligning to TRBD1. Germline V gene data show CDR1 as MNHNS and CDR2 as SASEGT. The length of the CDR3 is 15 residues. J was trimmed by 5 bases and V by 0 bases; bases with no gene match: 5. In DNA, the CDR3 is TGTGCCAGCAGTGAAGCTGGGACAGGACTTTATGGCTACACCTTC. Encoded protein: CASSEAGTGLYGYTF.

The chain is built from TRBV5-1 and TRBJ2-5; 10 bases are shared with TRBD2. The ends lost 0 bases at V and 5 bases at J; junction bases unmatched: 7. Germline lookup yields CDR1 SGHRS and CDR2 YFSETQ. The CDR3 contains 16 residues. Here the CDR3 reads CASSLEGSGRFETQYF. In DNA form, the CDR3 reads TGCGCCAGCAGCTTGGAAGGTAGCGGGAGGTTTGAGACCCAGTACTTC.

DNA for the CDR3: TGCGCCAGCAGCTTGGTACTGTTGAGGGATACGCAGTATTTT. Translated: CASSLVLLRDTQYF. The J gene is TRBJ2-3, the V gene TRBV5-1; D remains unclear. V shed 0 bases and J shed 6 bases, with 11 bases lying between them. The CDR3 is 14 residues long. Germline loops: CDR1 SGHRS, CDR2 YFSETQ.

The gene calls are TRBV19 and TRBJ2-7; D is ambiguous. The V end was cut by 4 bases, the J end by 2 bases, with 12 bases between. Looked up from germline, CDR1 is LNHDA and CDR2 is SQIVND (reference sequence). This CDR3 comprises 14 residues. The CDR3 nucleotides read TGTGCCAGTAGTAATCCAGGTGAGACCTACGAGCAGTACTTC. This translates into CASSNPGETYEQYF. The complete variable domain, with remaining parts taken from reference TRBV19 and TRBJ2-7, reads DGGITQSPKYLFRKEGQNVTLSCEQNLNHDAMYWYRQDPGQGLRLIYYSQIVNDFQKGDIAEGYSVSREKKESFPLTVTSAQKNPTAFYLCASSNPGETYEQYFGPGTRLTVT.

J is TRBJ1-2 and V is TRBV7-2; D ambiguous. The CDR3 has 13 amino acids. V lost 1 base and J 5 bases, leaving 8 bases between the germline ends. In germline, CDR1 is SGHTA, CDR2 FQGNSA. DNA for the CDR3: TGTGCCAGCAGCTTAGATCCCCGTTATGGCTACACCTTC. Translation: CASSLDPRYGYTF.

The rearrangement uses TRBV10-3 and TRBJ1-2; possibly TRBD1 for D (5 bases). Germline loops: CDR1 ENHRY, CDR2 SYGVKD. Trimming removed 8 bases at V and 2 bases at J, with 9 bases between. The CDR3 is made up of 12 amino acids. CDR3 coding DNA: TGTGCCATCGACAGACCCAACTATGGCTACACCTTC. Its translation: CAIDRPNYGYTF.

The rearrangement uses TRBV2 and TRBJ1-2; no clear D gene. Deletions cut 5 bases from V and 7 bases from J, with 11 bases between. The CDR3 runs to 12 residues. Germline CDR1 reads SNHLY; CDR2 reads FYNNEI. CDR3 protein: CASSYVSFGYTF. The CDR3 DNA reads TGTGCCAGCAGTTACGTGAGTTTTGGCTACACCTTC.

The V and J genes are TRBV6-5 and TRBJ1-1, with 9 nucleotides matching TRBD1. This CDR3 is 16 amino acids long. Trimming at V came to 4 bases and at J to 5 bases, leaving 11 bases not matched to a gene. CDR1 and CDR2 from the germline V gene are MNHEY and SVGAGI. DNA for the CDR3: TGTGCCAGCAGTTGGACAGGGGCGCGTCGGGGGACTGAAGCTTTCTTT. Residues: CASSWTGARRGTEAFF.

This clone came up a few times. The V call is TRBV7-9, the J call TRBJ2-5; 7 positions match TRBD1. CDR1 is SEHNR, CDR2 FQNEAQ, per germline (reference sequence). V lost 5 bases, J lost 2 bases, and 8 bases stayed unmatched. The CDR3 length is 15 residues. CDR3 nucleotide sequence: TGTGCCAGCAGCCCGACAGGGCTGCCGCAAGAGACCCAGTACTTC. This codes for CASSPTGLPQETQYF.

This chain links TRBV2 with TRBJ1-5, with D possibly TRBD1 on 6 matching bases. Trimming shortened V by 6 bases and J by 3 bases, and 15 bases separated the two germline ends. In germline, CDR1 is SNHLY, CDR2 FYNNEI. The length of the CDR3 is 15 residues. The CDR3 protein is CASRGGTPHNQPQHF. Written as DNA, the CDR3 is TGTGCCAGCAGAGGGGGTACGCCTCACAATCAGCCCCAGCATTTT.